Below are 20 T cell receptor beta chains sequenced from a single sample in a study of CD8+ T cells in alopecia areata. The treatment denotes: oral pan-JAK inhibitor, 5-10 mg twice daily. Extracted RNA was reverse transcribed, and the resulting cDNA served as sequencing template. The table came from immunoSEQ multiplex PCR; TCRdb's copy has only in-frame clones and leaves some out. The repertoire holds some 150,000 clones, with roughly 52% as singletons. Sequencing used CD8+ T cells sorted from blood, obtained at week 4, from a patient treated with tofacitinib. The receptors were sampled from a human donor with alopecia areata.

This clone was observed a handful of times. The rearrangement joins TRBV10-3 to TRBJ1-2; TRBD1 matches at 10 bases. J lost 4 bases, V lost 3 bases, and 5 bases had no gene match. The CDR3 has 15 amino acids. Per the germline V gene, CDR1 is ENHRY and CDR2 is SYGVKD. In DNA, the CDR3 is TGTGCCATCAGTGACCCGGGACAGGGGATCTATGGCTACACCTTC. Residues: CAISDPGQGIYGYTF.

The chain recombines TRBV5-1 with TRBJ2-1; tentative D call: TRBD1 (5 bases). This CDR3 has 15 amino acids. V dropped 4 bases and J dropped 3 bases, with 14 bases sitting between them. Germline V gene sequence: CDR1 SGHRS, CDR2 YFSETQ. CDR3 residues: CASSPAETVYNEQFF. The CDR3 coding sequence is TGCGCCAGCAGCCCAGCCGAGACAGTCTACAATGAGCAGTTCTTC. The full variable domain, its missing parts supplied by reference TRBV5-1 and TRBJ2-1, is KAGVTQTPRYLIKTRGQQVTLSCSPISGHRSVSWYQQTPGQGLQFLFEYFSETQRNKGNFPGRFSGRQFSNSRSEMNVSTLELGDSALYLCASSPAETVYNEQFFGPGTRLTVL.

The chain joins TRBV5-6 to TRBJ2-1, with 9 positions matching TRBD1. CDR1 and CDR2 from the germline V gene are SGHDT and YYEEEE. The CDR3 runs to 15 residues. V lost 3 bases to trimming and J lost 9 bases; unmatched junction nucleotides: 10. CDR3 protein: CASSSSGTGSIEQFF. The CDR3 coding sequence is TGTGCCAGCAGCTCCTCCGGGACAGGGTCCATTGAGCAGTTCTTC.

This clone has a handful of counts. The J gene is TRBJ2-7, the V gene TRBV7-9, with D unresolved. Deletions cut 5 bases from V and 5 bases from J, with 7 bases between. The germline CDR1 and CDR2 sequences are SEHNR and FQNEAQ (reference sequence). CDR3 length equals 11 residues. The chain's CDR3 is CASSHGHEQYF. Here the CDR3 DNA reads TGTGCCAGCAGCCACGGACACGAGCAGTACTTC.

The chain is built from TRBV6-5 and TRBJ2-5; D assignment may be TRBD1 or TRBD2 (5 bases each). Germline CDR1 MNHEY, CDR2 SVGAGI. The germline V and J ends were trimmed by 0 bases and 2 bases, with 7 bases remaining between them. This CDR3 region has 14 residues. CDR3 region: CASSYSEGQETQYF. In nucleotides, the CDR3 is TGTGCCAGCAGTTACTCCGAGGGGCAAGAGACCCAGTACTTC.

The V call is TRBV25-1, the J call TRBJ2-3; D remains unclear. This CDR3 has 15 amino acids. CDR1 and CDR2 (germline): MGHDK, SYGVNS. Deletions cut 4 bases from V and 0 bases from J, with 11 bases between. The CDR3 region is CASSAYTDSTDTQYF. The CDR3 region has the DNA TGTGCCAGCAGTGCTTATACCGATAGCACAGATACGCAGTATTTT.

The V call is TRBV30, the J call TRBJ2-7; no definite D call. V dropped 5 bases and J dropped 1 base, with 15 bases sitting between them. Germline V gene lookup returns CDR1 GTSNPN and CDR2 SVGIG (reference sequence). This CDR3 contains 14 residues. Here the CDR3 reads CAWSRTAKSYEQYF. CDR3 coding DNA: TGTGCCTGGTCCCGAACCGCTAAGTCCTACGAGCAGTACTTC.

The rearrangement links TRBV14 to TRBJ1-6; D unresolved. Germline V gene lookup returns CDR1 SGHDN and CDR2 FVKESK. The CDR3 consists of 12 residues. Trimming removed 5 bases from V and 9 bases from J, with 8 bases in between. The chain's CDR3 is CASSAASSPLHF. The DNA of the CDR3 is TGTGCCAGCAGCGCAGCGAGTTCACCCCTCCACTTT.

This clone has a handful of counts. The chain is built from TRBV7-9 and TRBJ1-1, with D hard to call. Deletions cut 8 bases from V and 1 base from J, with 14 bases between. Germline loops: CDR1 SEHNR, CDR2 FQNEAQ (reference sequence). This CDR3 contains 14 residues. The DNA of the CDR3 is TGTGCCAGCTACCAGTTCAGCTCGAACACTGAAGCTTTCTTT. Residues: CASYQFSSNTEAFF.

J is TRBJ2-5 and V is TRBV30; D ambiguous. V shed 5 bases and J shed 1 base, with 14 bases lying between them. The CDR3 length is 14 residues. Germline V CDR1 and CDR2: GTSNPN, SVGIG (reference sequence). The CDR3 bases are TGTGCCTGGTCGGGCAGGCCCCGCCAAGAGACCCAGTACTTC. Its protein product is CAWSGRPRQETQYF.

This clone came up a few times. The V gene is TRBV6-5, the J gene TRBJ1-2, with 8 bases fitting TRBD1. There are 16 residues in the CDR3. Germline loops: CDR1 MNHEY, CDR2 SVGAGI. With 0 bases clipped from V and 7 bases from J, the junction kept 10 bases outside the gene matches. The CDR3 is CASSYSEGQVWFGYTF. DNA for the CDR3: TGTGCCAGCAGTTACTCGGAGGGACAGGTGTGGTTTGGCTACACCTTC.

This clone has more than one count but fewer than ten. The chain links TRBV18 to TRBJ1-6; TRBD1 matches at 7 bases. J gave up 7 bases and V 2 bases, and 5 bases lay outside the gene matches. The germline V gene has CDR1 KGHSH and CDR2 LQKENI. The CDR3 has 15 residues. CDR3 region: CASSPSGTDNSPLHF. CDR3 nucleotides: TGTGCCAGCTCACCATCAGGGACAGACAATTCACCCCTCCACTTT.

The rearrangement links TRBV6-5 to TRBJ1-1, with 8 bases fitting TRBD1. V shed 4 bases, J shed 1 base, and the junction held 2 bases outside the gene matches. Per the germline V gene, CDR1 is MNHEY and CDR2 is SVGAGI. This CDR3 comprises 14 residues. As DNA, the CDR3 is TGTGCCAGCAGTTTGACAGGGGAGAACACTGAAGCTTTCTTT. Protein: CASSLTGENTEAFF.

The chain is built from TRBV5-6 and TRBJ1-1, with TRBD1 matching 8 bases. V gave up 3 bases and J gave up 4 bases; unmatched junction bases: 5. The CDR3 sequence is 14 residues long. Germline V gene lookup returns CDR1 SGHDT and CDR2 YYEEEE. The CDR3 nucleotides read TGTGCCAGCAGCTCTTGGACAGGGAGCACTGAAGCTTTCTTT. The encoded protein is CASSSWTGSTEAFF.

This sequence joins TRBV11-2 and TRBJ2-1, with 11 bases identical to TRBD2. Trimming at V came to 7 bases and at J to 3 bases, leaving 2 bases not matched to a gene. CDR1 is SGHAT and CDR2 is FQNNGV in the germline V gene. The CDR3 length is 14 residues. The CDR3 DNA reads as TGTGCCAGCAACCTAGCGGGGGGCTACAATGAGCAGTTCTTC. Amino acid sequence: CASNLAGGYNEQFF.

This clone was seen more than once but under ten times. This chain links TRBV11-3 with TRBJ2-2; D is undetermined. The germline V and J ends were trimmed by 4 bases and 1 base, with 10 bases remaining between them. This CDR3 has 15 amino acids. The germline gives CDR1 SGHNT, CDR2 YENEEA. Here the CDR3 reads CASSSAAGNTGELFF. CDR3 coding DNA: TGTGCCAGCAGCTCCGCGGCAGGGAACACCGGGGAGCTGTTTTTT.

The chain employs TRBV5-6 and TRBJ1-2; 8 bases align to TRBD1. V shed 4 bases and J 3 bases; nucleotides not matched to a gene: 2. The germline CDR1 and CDR2 sequences are SGHDT and YYEEEE. The CDR3 has 13 residues. CDR3 protein: CASSPTGDYGYTF. Written as DNA, the CDR3 is TGTGCCAGCAGCCCGACAGGGGACTATGGCTACACCTTC.

This clone was observed a handful of times. The V and J genes are TRBV13 and TRBJ1-5; 9 positions match TRBD1. There are 16 residues in the CDR3. Germline CDR1 is PRHDT and CDR2 is FYEKMQ (reference sequence). V lost 0 bases, J lost 6 bases, and 6 bases stayed unmatched. Written as DNA, the CDR3 is TGTGCCAGCAGCTTAGGTGGGACAGGGCAACTTCAGCCCCAGCATTTT. This translates into CASSLGGTGQLQPQHF.

This clone has just a few counts. This chain connects TRBV27 to TRBJ2-3; TRBD1 matches 7 bases. The junction had 10 bases not matched to a gene; V was cut back by 9 bases and J by 4 bases. Germline CDR1 is MNHEY and CDR2 is SMNVEV (reference sequence). CDR3 length equals 14 residues. The CDR3 region is CASGDSRDSDTQYF. CDR3 sequence (DNA): TGTGCCAGTGGGGACAGCCGAGATTCAGATACGCAGTATTTT.

This clone was seen only a few times. Written as DNA, the CDR3 is TGTGCCAGCAGCTTGGGCGGGTACTACGAGCAGTACTTC. Encoded protein: CASSLGGYYEQYF. The rearrangement joins TRBV7-9 to TRBJ2-7; TRBD2 might be the D (5 bases). Germline lookup yields CDR1 SEHNR and CDR2 FQNEAQ (reference sequence). V was pared by 3 bases and J by 3 bases, with 9 bases between. This CDR3 has 13 amino acids. Supplemented by reference TRBV7-9 and TRBJ2-7, the full variable domain reads DTGVSQNPRHKITKRGQNVTFRCDPISEHNRLYWYRQTLGQGPEFLTYFQNEAQLEKSRLLSDRFSAERPKGSFSTLEIQRTEQGDSAMYLCASSLGGYYEQYFGPGTRLTVT.